The 22 T cell receptor beta chains below come from one sample, sequenced in a study of cytomegalovirus exposure and HLA in healthy donors. A multiplex PCR was run with 60 Vbeta primers and 13 Jbeta primers. Data came from immunoSEQ multiplex PCR; TCRdb stores just in-frame clones and leaves some out. The table has about 180,000 clones, around 74% seen once; the top ten hold about 2.7%. The sequenced sample was PBMCs. These receptors were taken from a male donor in good health and CMV-seronegative.

This chain connects TRBV30 to TRBJ1-5; D is uncertain. CDR1 is GTSNPN and CDR2 is SVGIG in the germline V gene (reference sequence). The V gene lost 6 bases and the J gene lost 0 bases, with 9 bases spanning the gap. The CDR3 spans 13 residues. CDR3 DNA sequence: TGTGCCTGTGCGGCGGATAGCAATCAGCCCCAGCATTTT. It yields the protein CACAADSNQPQHF. The complete variable domain, with remaining parts taken from reference TRBV30 and TRBJ1-5, reads SQTIHQWPATLVQPVGSPLSLECTVEGTSNPNLYWYRQAAGRGLQLLFYSVGIGQISSEVPQNLSASRPQDRQFILSSKKLLLSDSGFYLCACAADSNQPQHFGDGTRLSIL.

V is TRBV19 and J is TRBJ2-1; D is perhaps TRBD2 (6 bases). V lost 3 bases and J 2 bases, leaving 11 bases between the germline ends. CDR3 length: 15 residues. CDR1 and CDR2 (germline): LNHDA, SQIVND (reference sequence). The CDR3 reads CASSITAGTYNEQFF. In nucleotides, the CDR3 is TGTGCCAGTAGTATTACGGCGGGAACCTACAATGAGCAGTTCTTC.

In this sample, this clone turned up a few times. CDR3 region: CASSIELFSYEQYF. CDR3 DNA: TGTGCCAGTAGTATAGAATTATTCTCCTACGAGCAGTACTTC. The rearrangement uses TRBV19 and TRBJ2-7, with unresolved D. CDR3 length equals 14 residues. V gave up 0 bases and J gave up 0 bases, with 6 bases separating them. The germline V gene encodes CDR1 LNHDA and CDR2 SQIVND (reference sequence).

This clone was observed a single time. CDR3 bases: TGTGCCAGCAGCTTGGCCGGGACACCCTACAATGAGCAGTTCTTC. Encoded protein: CASSLAGTPYNEQFF. The gene calls are TRBV7-9 and TRBJ2-1, with a tentative D call TRBD1 (6 bases). Between the trimmed V and J ends, which lost 3 bases and 2 bases, there was a span of 11 bases. Germline CDR1 and CDR2: SEHNR and FQNEAQ (reference sequence). CDR3 size: 15 residues.

This rearrangement joins TRBV4-1 to TRBJ1-5; 10 positions match TRBD1. The germline gives CDR1 MGHRA, CDR2 YSYEKL. V lost 3 bases, J lost 7 bases, and 6 bases stayed unmatched. CDR3 size: 15 residues. The CDR3 is CASSQGQGIEQPQHF. The CDR3 DNA follows: TGCGCCAGCAGCCAGGGACAGGGGATTGAACAGCCCCAGCATTTT.

This chain connects TRBV7-2 to TRBJ2-1, with TRBD1 matching 7 bases. The junction had 6 bases not matched to a gene; V was cut back by 5 bases and J by 5 bases. This CDR3 has 14 amino acids. Germline lookup yields CDR1 SGHTA and CDR2 FQGNSA. The CDR3 sequence is CASSPADRDNEQFF. Here the CDR3 DNA reads TGTGCCAGCAGCCCAGCAGACAGGGACAATGAGCAGTTCTTC.

CDR3 sequence reads: CASTYSGGEGEKLFF. Written as DNA, the CDR3 is TGTGCCAGCACATACTCGGGGGGGGAAGGGGAAAAACTGTTTTTT. The V and J genes are TRBV6-5 and TRBJ1-4, with D possibly matching TRBD1 (5 bases). V was shortened by 7 bases and J by 8 bases, with 20 bases between the two germline ends. The germline V gene has CDR1 MNHEY and CDR2 SVGAGI. There are 15 residues in the CDR3.

The chain is built from TRBV28 and TRBJ1-5, with 12 bases lining up with TRBD1. The germline gives CDR1 MDHEN, CDR2 SYDVKM. The CDR3 runs 19 residues. V was pared by 1 base and J by 6 bases, with 13 bases of the junction left unmatched. CDR3: CASSLYGTGGEAWGQPQHF. As DNA, the CDR3 is TGTGCCAGCAGTTTATACGGGACAGGGGGCGAAGCTTGGGGTCAGCCCCAGCATTTT.

The chain couples TRBV30 to TRBJ2-7; D gene uncertain. This CDR3 comprises 14 residues. Germline CDR1 is GTSNPN and CDR2 is SVGIG (reference sequence). Trimming pared 2 bases from V and 1 base from J, leaving 12 bases between. The CDR3 sequence: CAWSTIEVSYEQYF. The CDR3 nucleotides read TGTGCCTGGAGTACTATAGAGGTTTCCTACGAGCAGTACTTC.

This sequence joins TRBV5-4 and TRBJ2-3, with 8 positions matching TRBD1. The CDR3 consists of 15 residues. Per germline, CDR1 SGHNT and CDR2 YYREEE (reference sequence). V gave up 2 bases and J gave up 2 bases; unmatched junction bases: 4. The CDR3 nucleotides read TGTGCCAGCAGCTTTGCGGGACAGGCCACAGATACGCAGTATTTT. Translated: CASSFAGQATDTQYF.

This chain links TRBV29-1 with TRBJ1-1, with 7 nucleotides matching TRBD1. Germline CDR1 SQVTM, CDR2 ANQGSEA. V was clipped by 2 bases and J by 1 base; unmatched bases: 1. CDR3 length: 13 amino acids. In DNA form, the CDR3 reads TGCAGCGTTGAACGGACAGGGAACACTGAAGCTTTCTTT. Amino acid sequence: CSVERTGNTEAFF.

This chain joins TRBV25-1 and TRBJ2-4; 8 bases align to TRBD2. After removal of 6 bases from V and 0 bases from J, the junction contained 7 bases not matched to a gene. Germline V gene data show CDR1 as MGHDK and CDR2 as SYGVNS. The CDR3 is 16 residues long. This chain's CDR3 is CASRGAGALAKNIQYF. CDR3 bases: TGTGCCAGCAGGGGAGCGGGAGCGTTAGCCAAAAACATTCAGTACTTC.

On this clone itself: The junction differs from germline at one of its ends, possibly a read error. The CDR3 nucleotides are TGTTCCAGCAGCTTAGGCCCGGGAGGGCCCTACAATGAGCAGTTCTTC. Its protein is CSSSLGPGGPYNEQFF. The chain links TRBV7-9 to TRBJ2-1; 8 bases map to TRBD2. The length of the CDR3 is 16 residues. Looked up from germline, CDR1 is SEHNR and CDR2 is FQNEAQ (reference sequence).

The gene calls are TRBV29-1 and TRBJ2-5, with 10 bases identical to TRBD2. CDR1 and CDR2 from the germline V gene are SQVTM and ANQGSEA. The CDR3 is 18 residues long. With 3 bases clipped from V and 0 bases from J, the junction kept 13 bases outside the gene matches. Here the CDR3 DNA reads TGCAGCGTTGACTGGAAGGGTAGCGGGGGGCCCGACCAAGAGACCCAGTACTTC. Translated: CSVDWKGSGGPDQETQYF.

This clone has only a few counts. The chain links TRBV7-9 to TRBJ2-7; 13 positions match TRBD2. V shed 2 bases and J 6 bases; nucleotides not matched to a gene: 7. The CDR3 sequence is 16 residues long. Germline assignment: CDR1 SEHNR and CDR2 FQNEAQ (reference sequence). The CDR3 coding sequence is TGTGCCAGCAGCTTACTGACTAGCGGGAGGACCGGCGAGCAGTACTTC. Its protein product is CASSLLTSGRTGEQYF.

V and J are TRBV11-2 and TRBJ1-1, with TRBD1 matching over 9 bases. V was pared by 2 bases and J by 0 bases, with 13 bases of the junction left unmatched. This CDR3 spans 19 amino acids. The germline V gene encodes CDR1 SGHAT and CDR2 FQNNGV. In nucleotides, the CDR3 is TGTGCCAGCAGCTTATCCTTATTACAGGGGGCGGGCTTGAACACTGAAGCTTTCTTT. Its protein is CASSLSLLQGAGLNTEAFF.

The chain is built from TRBV30 and TRBJ1-1; D possibly corresponds to TRBD1 (5 bases). CDR1 GTSNPN and CDR2 SVGIG come from the germline V gene (reference sequence). The CDR3 sequence is 13 residues long. With 7 bases removed from V and 5 bases from J, the gap between germline ends came to 17 bases. As DNA, the CDR3 is TGTGCCTCACATGCAGGGCGGAGAACTGAAGCTTTCTTT. Protein product: CASHAGRRTEAFF. Supplemented by reference TRBV30 and TRBJ1-1, the full variable domain reads SQTIHQWPATLVQPVGSPLSLECTVEGTSNPNLYWYRQAAGRGLQLLFYSVGIGQISSEVPQNLSASRPQDRQFILSSKKLLLSDSGFYLCASHAGRRTEAFFGQGTRLTVV.

The V call is TRBV28, the J call TRBJ2-2; 7 bases line up with TRBD2. Per germline, CDR1 MDHEN and CDR2 SYDVKM. The CDR3 is made up of 15 amino acids. V was clipped by 5 bases and J by 7 bases; unmatched bases: 10. The CDR3 here is CASSPAGEWVGELFF. DNA for the CDR3: TGTGCCAGCAGTCCTGCGGGAGAGTGGGTCGGGGAGCTGTTTTTT.

The chain uses TRBV28 and TRBJ1-2; weak D call: TRBD1 (5 bases). CDR3 length: 13 residues. Trimming took off 5 bases at V and 5 bases at J, with 12 bases between the two ends. Germline V gene data show CDR1 as MDHEN and CDR2 as SYDVKM. This chain's CDR3 is CASSTRQIYGYTF. The CDR3 nucleotides are TGTGCCAGCAGTACAAGACAGATATATGGCTACACCTTC.

V is TRBV4-1 and J is TRBJ2-1; D is perhaps TRBD1 (5 bases). The CDR3 has 18 residues. Trimming took off 0 bases at V and 0 bases at J, with 15 bases between the two ends. Germline lookup yields CDR1 MGHRA and CDR2 YSYEKL. The chain's CDR3 is CASSQDSSQVNSYNEQFF. CDR3 DNA sequence: TGCGCCAGCAGCCAAGATTCCTCACAGGTTAACTCCTACAATGAGCAGTTCTTC.

CDR3 protein: CASSFPGRTAGELFF. The DNA for the CDR3 is TGTGCCAGCAGTTTTCCGGGGAGGACTGCCGGGGAGCTGTTTTTT. The chain links TRBV28 to TRBJ2-2, with a weak D call TRBD2 (6 bases). CDR3 size: 15 residues. Germline CDR1 reads MDHEN; CDR2 reads SYDVKM. V lost 3 bases, J lost 6 bases, and 14 bases lay in between.

The V and J genes are TRBV2 and TRBJ2-7; 8 nucleotides agree with TRBD1. The trim removed 5 bases at V and 1 base at J, leaving 10 bases unmatched. The CDR3 is 16 amino acids. Looked up from germline, CDR1 is SNHLY and CDR2 is FYNNEI. CDR3 nucleotides: TGTGCCAGCAGTTTCGTAGGGACAGGTTTATCCTACGAGCAGTACTTC. This encodes CASSFVGTGLSYEQYF.